The 19 T cell receptor beta chains reported below all come from one sample, sequenced in a study of cytomegalovirus exposure and HLA in healthy donors. Primers for the PCR totalled 60 Vbeta and 13 Jbeta. Sequenced by immunoSEQ multiplex PCR; TCRdb stores in-frame clones only, minus some. Counted here are around 65,000 clones, 60% to 80% occurring once; the ten biggest clones make up about 3%. Sequenced: PBMCs. These receptors all come from a girl aged 10-17 years in good health and CMV-seropositive.

This rearrangement joins TRBV30 to TRBJ1-5, with 8 bases lining up with TRBD1. Trimming at V came to 3 bases and at J to 7 bases, leaving 8 bases not matched to a gene. Germline V lookup: CDR1 GTSNPN, CDR2 SVGIG (reference sequence). The CDR3 covers 14 residues. The CDR3 is CAWRGRGLIQPQHF. DNA of the CDR3: TGTGCCTGGAGAGGCAGGGGGCTAATCCAGCCCCAGCATTTT. Complete variable domain (other parts from reference TRBV30 and TRBJ1-5): SQTIHQWPATLVQPVGSPLSLECTVEGTSNPNLYWYRQAAGRGLQLLFYSVGIGQISSEVPQNLSASRPQDRQFILSSKKLLLSDSGFYLCAWRGRGLIQPQHFGDGTRLSIL.

The chain recombines TRBV5-1 with TRBJ1-4; D possibly corresponds to TRBD1 (5 bases). The length of the CDR3 is 13 residues. Deletions cut 0 bases from V and 7 bases from J, with 7 bases between. Germline V gene data show CDR1 as SGHRS and CDR2 as YFSETQ. This CDR3 reads CASSLGGGEKLFF. CDR3 nucleotides: TGCGCCAGCAGCTTGGGGGGGGGTGAAAAACTGTTTTTT.

The chain employs TRBV18 and TRBJ2-7, with 8 positions matching TRBD1. In germline, CDR1 is KGHSH, CDR2 LQKENI. The CDR3 is 13 residues long. Trimming took 4 bases from V and 5 from J; bases not matched to a gene: 4. CDR3 loop: CASSRDRFDEQYF. The CDR3 DNA is TGTGCCAGCTCACGGGACAGGTTCGACGAGCAGTACTTC. Full variable domain (rest looked up from reference TRBV18 and TRBJ2-7): NAGVMQNPRHLVRRRGQEARLRCSPMKGHSHVYWYRQLPEEGLKFMVYLQKENIIDESGMPKERFSAEFPKEGPSILRIQQVVRGDSAAYFCASSRDRFDEQYFGPGTRLTVT.

This clone was counted between two and nine times. The chain is built from TRBV7-8 and TRBJ2-1; 14 nucleotides match TRBD2. Germline V CDR1 and CDR2: SGHVS, FQNEAQ. With V trimmed by 3 bases and J by 6 bases, 4 bases remained unmatched. The CDR3 is made up of 16 amino acids. CDR3 sequence: CASSLFGTSGGNEQFF. CDR3 DNA sequence: TGTGCCAGCAGCTTGTTTGGGACTAGCGGGGGCAATGAGCAGTTCTTC.

J is TRBJ2-7 and V is TRBV29-1; the D is unclear. V was trimmed by 3 bases and J by 0 bases, leaving 9 bases between them. This CDR3 comprises 13 residues. The germline gives CDR1 SQVTM, CDR2 ANQGSEA. The CDR3 DNA reads TGCAGCGTTGAGGCGGCGGACTCCTACGAGCAGTACTTC. Protein product: CSVEAADSYEQYF.

This sequence joins TRBV12-2 and TRBJ2-3; TRBD1, as called in the table, went unchecked against the DNA. TRBV12-2 is marked as a pseudogene. The CDR3 spans 16 residues. This CDR3 is CASRSPDRVGADTQYF. CDR3 coding DNA: TGTGCAAGTCGCTCCCCGGACAGGGTTGGCGCAGATACGCAGTATTTT.

The genes are TRBV6-1 and TRBJ1-2, with TRBD1 as a possible D gene (6 bases). The CDR3 is 12 amino acids. Per the germline V gene, CDR1 is MNHNS and CDR2 is SASEGT. Trimming cost V 5 bases and J 4 bases, with 8 bases left between them. The CDR3 region has the DNA TGTGCCAGCAGTCAGGGGTTCTATGGCTACACCTTC. Translating it yields CASSQGFYGYTF.

The sample holds a few counts of this clone. The rearrangement joins TRBV5-1 to TRBJ2-5; the D gene is possibly TRBD2 (6 bases). V was clipped by 0 bases and J by 2 bases, with 8 bases between them. The CDR3 totals 14 residues. The germline CDR1 and CDR2 sequences are SGHRS and YFSETQ. Written as DNA, the CDR3 is TGCGCCAGCAGCTTGGGGGGGGTACAAGAGACCCAGTACTTC. It translates to CASSLGGVQETQYF. Full variable domain (remainder filled in from reference TRBV5-1 and TRBJ2-5): KAGVTQTPRYLIKTRGQQVTLSCSPISGHRSVSWYQQTPGQGLQFLFEYFSETQRNKGNFPGRFSGRQFSNSRSEMNVSTLELGDSALYLCASSLGGVQETQYFGPGTRLLVL.

The V call is TRBV29-1, the J call TRBJ1-2, with 10 bases matching TRBD1. J was trimmed by 0 bases and V by 4 bases; bases with no gene match: 8. CDR3 size: 16 residues. CDR1 and CDR2 (germline): SQVTM, ANQGSEA. As DNA, the CDR3 is TGCAGCGTTGGATTTGGACAGGGGGGAGCTAACTATGGCTACACCTTC. Amino acids: CSVGFGQGGANYGYTF.

The chain links TRBV30 to TRBJ2-7; 7 bases line up with TRBD2. From germline, CDR1 is GTSNPN and CDR2 SVGIG (reference sequence). The CDR3 is 14 residues long. The ends lost 2 bases at V and 3 bases at J; junction bases unmatched: 7. In DNA form, the CDR3 reads TGTGCCTGGAGTCTTGGACTAGGCATCTACGAGCAGTACTTC. Encoded protein: CAWSLGLGIYEQYF.

This clone has a handful of counts. The V and J genes are TRBV5-4 and TRBJ1-1; 8 nucleotides agree with TRBD1. V was clipped by 4 bases and J by 3 bases; unmatched bases: 8. The CDR3 has 15 residues. Germline assignment: CDR1 SGHNT and CDR2 YYREEE (reference sequence). The CDR3 DNA reads TGTGCCAGCAGCCCCGACGGACAGGGTTACACTGAAGCTTTCTTT. Its protein is CASSPDGQGYTEAFF.

This clone was recorded a few times. The J gene is TRBJ1-4, the V gene TRBV30, with 8 bases matching TRBD1. The CDR3 covers 13 residues. Looked up from germline, CDR1 is GTSNPN and CDR2 is SVGIG (reference sequence). V lost 4 bases, J lost 3 bases, and 1 base stayed unmatched. CDR3: CAWMTGANEKLFF. The CDR3 region has the DNA TGTGCCTGGATGACAGGGGCTAATGAAAAACTGTTTTTT.

In this sample, this clone turned up a few times. This sequence joins TRBV18 and TRBJ2-5, with 11 bases fitting TRBD2. Germline CDR1 is KGHSH and CDR2 is LQKENI. The CDR3 length is 15 residues. Trimming at V came to 3 bases and at J to 5 bases, leaving 5 bases not matched to a gene. The DNA for the CDR3 is TGTGCCAGCTCACCGCTAGCGGGGGGTATGGAGACCCAGTACTTC. Its translation: CASSPLAGGMETQYF.

This clone has just a few counts. The chain employs TRBV2 and TRBJ1-4, with 7 bases that match TRBD1. V trimming: 6 bases; J trimming: 7 bases; junction bases outside the gene matches: 8. Germline values: CDR1 SNHLY, CDR2 FYNNEI. The CDR3 runs 14 residues. The CDR3 region has the DNA TGTGCCAGCAGCGGTGACAGGGTTTTTGAAAAACTGTTTTTT. Translating it yields CASSGDRVFEKLFF.

The chain combines TRBV19 with TRBJ2-7, with D possibly being TRBD1 (5 bases). Germline loops: CDR1 LNHDA, CDR2 SQIVND (reference sequence). Trimming stripped 7 bases from V and 5 bases from J, with 21 bases between. The CDR3 is 15 amino acids. Here the CDR3 DNA reads TGTGCCAGTAAGGAGACGGCAAAGGGGTTAAACGAGCAGTACTTC. It is translated as CASKETAKGLNEQYF. The complete variable domain, with remaining parts taken from reference TRBV19 and TRBJ2-7, reads DGGITQSPKYLFRKEGQNVTLSCEQNLNHDAMYWYRQDPGQGLRLIYYSQIVNDFQKGDIAEGYSVSREKKESFPLTVTSAQKNPTAFYLCASKETAKGLNEQYFGPGTRLTVT.

J is TRBJ2-6 and V is TRBV29-1; no clear D. The CDR3 contains 14 residues. The V and J ends lost 3 bases and 0 bases respectively, with 6 bases between them. Looked up from germline, CDR1 is SQVTM and CDR2 is ANQGSEA. CDR3 coding DNA: TGCAGCGTTGAGACTCACTCTGGGGCCAACGTCCTGACTTTC. Amino acids: CSVETHSGANVLTF.

The CDR3 nucleotides read TGCGCCAGCAGCCAAGACGGGGTAGCGGCCACAGATACGCAGTATTTT. This encodes CASSQDGVAATDTQYF. The rearrangement joins TRBV4-1 to TRBJ2-3; the D gene is possibly TRBD2 (6 bases). The CDR3 consists of 16 residues. Germline CDR1 reads MGHRA; CDR2 reads YSYEKL. Between the trimmed V and J ends, which lost 0 bases and 2 bases, there was a span of 12 bases.

The V call is TRBV19, the J call TRBJ1-4, with TRBD1 identical over 9 bases. CDR1 is LNHDA, CDR2 SQIVND, per germline (reference sequence). The J segment lost 7 bases and the V segment lost 5 bases, leaving 5 bases of the junction unmatched. CDR3 length: 14 residues. The DNA of the CDR3 is TGTGCCAGTAGTCCGGGACAGGGTTTTGAAAAACTGTTTTTT. As protein: CASSPGQGFEKLFF.

The chain is built from TRBV28 and TRBJ2-7; possible D gene TRBD2, 5 bases. The germline gives CDR1 MDHEN, CDR2 SYDVKM. Between the trimmed V and J ends, which lost 4 bases and 3 bases, there was a span of 16 bases. The CDR3 loop spans 15 amino acids. The CDR3 sequence: CASSSPRGLDYEQYF. CDR3 in DNA: TGTGCCAGCAGTTCCCCCCGGGGATTAGACTACGAGCAGTACTTC.